This record concerns one TCR beta chain sequence. Its antigen remains unidentified. Trimming removed 1 base at V and 4 bases at J, with 8 bases between. CDR1 and CDR2 from the germline V gene are SEHNR and FQNEAQ (reference sequence). The CDR3 contains 13 residues. This sample was included in a study of T cell responses to AZD1222 COVID-19 vaccine. Whole-study context: Samples with a second dose at about 4 or about 12 weeks were pooled together. Study-level points and caveats: Repertoire collection took place solely once the T cell response had peaked. Spike as a whole was targeted by vaccine-associated CD4 TCRs, dominant at 160-218 and 743-854.

Here immunoSEQ multiplex PCR was the method, and the copy in TCRdb shows in-frame clones only, minus some. The data contain around 91,000 clones, about 88% of them singletons. This sample comprised peripheral blood, obtained on day 0 of AZD1222 vaccination. The receptor was isolated from an adult in good health. J is TRBJ2-7 and V is TRBV7-9, with D possibly TRBD1 on 5 matching bases. The CDR3 region is CASSLGGEYEQYF. The CDR3 bases are TGTGCCAGCAGCTTAGGGGGCGAATACGAGCAGTACTTC.